These 22 T cell receptor beta chains were all obtained from the same sample, sequenced in a study of T cell responses to AZD1222 COVID-19 vaccine. Assay: immunoSEQ multiplex PCR; the TCRdb copy retains only in-frame clones and omits some. Altogether about 66,000 clones are present, over 75% being singletons, with the ten largest covering around a sixth. Specimen: peripheral blood, collected on day 0 of AZD1222 vaccination. Receptors originate from an adult in good health.

This clone has a handful of counts. The J gene is TRBJ1-2, the V gene TRBV4-2; the D is unclear. Germline values: CDR1 LGHNA, CDR2 YNFKEQ. The CDR3 has 15 amino acids. V gave up 0 bases and J gave up 2 bases, with 10 bases separating them. In DNA form, the CDR3 reads TGTGCCAGCAGCCAAGATACGGGGAGAAACTATGGCTACACCTTC. It encodes CASSQDTGRNYGYTF.

The CDR3 sequence is CASTGNYGYTF. The CDR3 nucleotides read TGTGCCAGCACTGGAAACTATGGCTACACCTTC. The chain joins TRBV12-3 or TRBV12-4 to TRBJ1-2, with unresolved D. This CDR3 comprises 11 residues. Deletions cut 7 bases from V and 2 bases from J, with 5 bases between.

The V call is TRBV11-1, the J call TRBJ2-7; D remains unclear. Germline V gene lookup returns CDR1 SGHAT and CDR2 FQDESV (reference sequence). V shed 1 base and J shed 0 bases, with 1 base lying between them. This CDR3 is built from 12 residues. The CDR3 DNA reads TGTGCCAGCAGCTTAGACTCCTACGAGCAGTACTTC. Translated: CASSLDSYEQYF.

V usage is TRBV6-4 and J usage is TRBJ1-5; 9 nucleotides line up with TRBD1. The length of the CDR3 is 15 residues. Per germline, CDR1 MRHNA and CDR2 SNTAGT. V gave up 4 bases and J gave up 6 bases; unmatched junction bases: 7. The CDR3 sequence: CASSGGTGRIQPQHF. The DNA for the CDR3 is TGTGCCAGCAGTGGAGGGACAGGGAGAATTCAGCCCCAGCATTTT.

CDR3 DNA: TGTGCCAGCAGTGCCCAGGGCGGAGCCTACAATGAGCAGTTCTTC. Translation: CASSAQGGAYNEQFF. The J gene is TRBJ2-1, the V gene TRBV2; weak D call: TRBD1 (5 bases). Germline CDR1 SNHLY, CDR2 FYNNEI. The CDR3 length is 15 residues. V lost 4 bases and J lost 2, with 12 bases in between. Full variable domain (rest looked up from reference TRBV2 and TRBJ2-1): EPEVTQTPSHQVTQMGQEVILRCVPISNHLYFYWYRQILGQKVEFLVSFYNNEISEKSEIFDDQFSVERPDGSNFTLKIRSTKLEDSAMYFCASSAQGGAYNEQFFGPGTRLTVL.

The chain joins TRBV3-1 (or the pseudogene TRBV3-2) to TRBJ1-1; perhaps TRBD1 as D (5 bases). This CDR3 spans 13 amino acids. V lost 2 bases and J lost 5, with 9 bases in between. CDR1 is LGHDT and CDR2 is YNNKEL in the germline V gene (reference sequence). The chain's CDR3 is CASSQFGGTEAFF. CDR3 nucleotide sequence: TGTGCCAGCAGCCAATTCGGGGGGACTGAAGCTTTCTTT.

This rearrangement joins TRBV19 to TRBJ1-5; TRBD1 is a possible D gene (6 bases). The CDR3 covers 14 residues. V was shortened by 2 bases and J by 6 bases, with 11 bases between the two germline ends. Per the germline V gene, CDR1 is LNHDA and CDR2 is SQIVND (reference sequence). CDR3: CASSIQGMGQPQHF. In DNA, the CDR3 is TGTGCCAGTAGTATACAGGGGATGGGTCAGCCCCAGCATTTT.

This chain links TRBV20-1 with TRBJ1-2; D ambiguous. The CDR3 has 13 residues. Trimming cost V 3 bases and J 0 bases, with 8 bases left between them. Per the germline V gene, CDR1 is DFQATT and CDR2 is SNEGSKA (reference sequence). The CDR3, as DNA: TGCAGTGCTAGTAAGGGAACTAACTATGGCTACACCTTC. This translates into CSASKGTNYGYTF.

The chain combines TRBV5-1 with TRBJ1-2, with TRBD1 matching over 9 bases. Germline CDR1 and CDR2: SGHRS and YFSETQ. CDR3 length: 14 residues. The junction had 3 bases not matched to a gene; V was cut back by 4 bases and J by 2 bases. In nucleotides, the CDR3 is TGCGCCAGCAGCCCGGGGACAGGGAACTATGGCTACACCTTC. Its protein is CASSPGTGNYGYTF.

The V and J genes are TRBV19 and TRBJ1-3; D call uncertain. Trimming pared 3 bases from V and 2 bases from J, leaving 11 bases between. The CDR3 sequence is 15 residues long. From germline, CDR1 is LNHDA and CDR2 SQIVND (reference sequence). The DNA for the CDR3 is TGTGCCAGTAGTATTGGCGCGGGCCCTGGAAACACCATATATTTT. This translates into CASSIGAGPGNTIYF.

The rearrangement links TRBV6-5 to TRBJ2-3, with unresolved D. Trimming shortened V by 5 bases and J by 0 bases, and 9 bases separated the two germline ends. Germline V gene sequence: CDR1 MNHEY, CDR2 SVGAGI. CDR3 length: 14 amino acids. The CDR3 DNA reads TGTGCCAGCAGTCGGCGATTGAGCACAGATACGCAGTATTTT. This sequence encodes CASSRRLSTDTQYF.

V is TRBV30 and J is TRBJ1-4; D remains unclear. This CDR3 has 12 residues. Trimming removed 0 bases from V and 8 bases from J, with 7 bases in between. The germline V gene has CDR1 GTSNPN and CDR2 SVGIG (reference sequence). The CDR3 sequence: CAWSVSGEKLFF. The DNA for the CDR3 is TGTGCCTGGAGTGTAAGCGGGGAAAAACTGTTTTTT.

The chain recombines TRBV7-6 with TRBJ2-1; TRBD2 aligns across 10 bases. CDR1 SGHVS and CDR2 FNYEAQ come from the germline V gene. The CDR3 loop spans 16 amino acids. The ends lost 2 bases at V and 8 bases at J; junction bases unmatched: 9. This chain's CDR3 is CASSLNSGGIVDEQFF. CDR3 DNA sequence: TGTGCCAGCAGCTTAAATAGCGGGGGGATTGTGGATGAGCAGTTCTTC.

The chain has TRBV12-3 or TRBV12-4 and TRBJ2-1; TRBD1 might be the D (6 bases). V was trimmed by 6 bases and J by 2 bases, leaving 8 bases between them. The CDR3 is 13 residues long. The CDR3 DNA follows: TGTGCCAGCAGGGACAGACCCTACAATGAGCAGTTCTTC. Amino acids: CASRDRPYNEQFF.

The chain combines TRBV28 with TRBJ2-3; TRBD2 agrees at 10 bases. CDR3 length: 17 amino acids. V dropped 4 bases and J dropped 0; count of bases not matched to a gene: 7. The germline CDR1 and CDR2 sequences are MDHEN and SYDVKM. For the CDR3, the DNA is TGTGCCAGCAGTTCACTGACTAGCGGGCACAGCACAGATACGCAGTATTTT. It yields the protein CASSSLTSGHSTDTQYF.

V and J are TRBV27 and TRBJ2-1; 7 positions agree with TRBD1. From germline, CDR1 is MNHEY and CDR2 SMNVEV (reference sequence). J lost 3 bases, V lost 5 bases, and 13 bases had no gene match. This CDR3 is 17 amino acids long. In DNA, the CDR3 is TGTGCCAGCAGTCCTACCCGCCCGGGACAGCACTACAATGAGCAGTTCTTC. Translation: CASSPTRPGQHYNEQFF.

This chain joins TRBV11-2 and TRBJ2-5; possibly TRBD2 for D (6 bases). This CDR3 spans 15 amino acids. V was cut by 1 base and J by 5 bases, with 14 bases left in between. Germline CDR1 and CDR2: SGHAT and FQNNGV. The CDR3 spells CASSLGNSGGETQYF. In DNA, the CDR3 is TGTGCCAGCAGCTTAGGGAATAGCGGCGGTGAGACCCAGTACTTC.

The chain joins TRBV18 to TRBJ1-4; no definite D call. Looked up from germline, CDR1 is KGHSH and CDR2 is LQKENI. With 3 bases removed from V and 0 bases from J, the gap between germline ends came to 14 bases. The CDR3 is made up of 17 amino acids. For the CDR3, the DNA is TGTGCCAGCTCACCGGATGAACAGAGGGCAACTAATGAAAAACTGTTTTTT. It specifies CASSPDEQRATNEKLFF.

The chain combines TRBV6-5 with TRBJ1-2; D not certain. Germline loops: CDR1 MNHEY, CDR2 SVGAGI. V shed 4 bases and J shed 4 bases, with 13 bases lying between them. The length of the CDR3 is 14 residues. CDR3 amino acids: CASSLAEMGYGYTF. CDR3 DNA: TGTGCCAGCAGTTTGGCCGAAATGGGCTATGGCTACACCTTC.

This chain links TRBV2 with TRBJ1-5, with TRBD1 as a possible D gene (6 bases). Per the germline V gene, CDR1 is SNHLY and CDR2 is FYNNEI. Trimming left V 7 bases short and J 7 bases short, with 17 bases between. The CDR3 contains 14 residues. In DNA, the CDR3 is TGTGCCAGCACTCCGGCCAACAGGGACCAGCCCCAGCATTTT. It translates to CASTPANRDQPQHF.

The V gene is TRBV30, the J gene TRBJ2-3; TRBD2 matches 14 bases. The CDR3 extends over 18 amino acids. Germline CDR1 GTSNPN, CDR2 SVGIG (reference sequence). The ends lost 3 bases at V and 2 bases at J; junction bases unmatched: 10. DNA for the CDR3: TGTGCCTGGAGATCGGGACTAGCGGGAGTGACGGCCACAGATACGCAGTATTTT. This sequence encodes CAWRSGLAGVTATDTQYF.

The J gene is TRBJ2-7, the V gene TRBV28; D not certain. Per the germline V gene, CDR1 is MDHEN and CDR2 is SYDVKM. The CDR3 spans 13 residues. V was pared by 5 bases and J by 2 bases, with 10 bases between. For the CDR3, the DNA is TGTGCCAGCAGTGCTTACACAGCCTACGAGCAGTACTTC. Translation gives CASSAYTAYEQYF.